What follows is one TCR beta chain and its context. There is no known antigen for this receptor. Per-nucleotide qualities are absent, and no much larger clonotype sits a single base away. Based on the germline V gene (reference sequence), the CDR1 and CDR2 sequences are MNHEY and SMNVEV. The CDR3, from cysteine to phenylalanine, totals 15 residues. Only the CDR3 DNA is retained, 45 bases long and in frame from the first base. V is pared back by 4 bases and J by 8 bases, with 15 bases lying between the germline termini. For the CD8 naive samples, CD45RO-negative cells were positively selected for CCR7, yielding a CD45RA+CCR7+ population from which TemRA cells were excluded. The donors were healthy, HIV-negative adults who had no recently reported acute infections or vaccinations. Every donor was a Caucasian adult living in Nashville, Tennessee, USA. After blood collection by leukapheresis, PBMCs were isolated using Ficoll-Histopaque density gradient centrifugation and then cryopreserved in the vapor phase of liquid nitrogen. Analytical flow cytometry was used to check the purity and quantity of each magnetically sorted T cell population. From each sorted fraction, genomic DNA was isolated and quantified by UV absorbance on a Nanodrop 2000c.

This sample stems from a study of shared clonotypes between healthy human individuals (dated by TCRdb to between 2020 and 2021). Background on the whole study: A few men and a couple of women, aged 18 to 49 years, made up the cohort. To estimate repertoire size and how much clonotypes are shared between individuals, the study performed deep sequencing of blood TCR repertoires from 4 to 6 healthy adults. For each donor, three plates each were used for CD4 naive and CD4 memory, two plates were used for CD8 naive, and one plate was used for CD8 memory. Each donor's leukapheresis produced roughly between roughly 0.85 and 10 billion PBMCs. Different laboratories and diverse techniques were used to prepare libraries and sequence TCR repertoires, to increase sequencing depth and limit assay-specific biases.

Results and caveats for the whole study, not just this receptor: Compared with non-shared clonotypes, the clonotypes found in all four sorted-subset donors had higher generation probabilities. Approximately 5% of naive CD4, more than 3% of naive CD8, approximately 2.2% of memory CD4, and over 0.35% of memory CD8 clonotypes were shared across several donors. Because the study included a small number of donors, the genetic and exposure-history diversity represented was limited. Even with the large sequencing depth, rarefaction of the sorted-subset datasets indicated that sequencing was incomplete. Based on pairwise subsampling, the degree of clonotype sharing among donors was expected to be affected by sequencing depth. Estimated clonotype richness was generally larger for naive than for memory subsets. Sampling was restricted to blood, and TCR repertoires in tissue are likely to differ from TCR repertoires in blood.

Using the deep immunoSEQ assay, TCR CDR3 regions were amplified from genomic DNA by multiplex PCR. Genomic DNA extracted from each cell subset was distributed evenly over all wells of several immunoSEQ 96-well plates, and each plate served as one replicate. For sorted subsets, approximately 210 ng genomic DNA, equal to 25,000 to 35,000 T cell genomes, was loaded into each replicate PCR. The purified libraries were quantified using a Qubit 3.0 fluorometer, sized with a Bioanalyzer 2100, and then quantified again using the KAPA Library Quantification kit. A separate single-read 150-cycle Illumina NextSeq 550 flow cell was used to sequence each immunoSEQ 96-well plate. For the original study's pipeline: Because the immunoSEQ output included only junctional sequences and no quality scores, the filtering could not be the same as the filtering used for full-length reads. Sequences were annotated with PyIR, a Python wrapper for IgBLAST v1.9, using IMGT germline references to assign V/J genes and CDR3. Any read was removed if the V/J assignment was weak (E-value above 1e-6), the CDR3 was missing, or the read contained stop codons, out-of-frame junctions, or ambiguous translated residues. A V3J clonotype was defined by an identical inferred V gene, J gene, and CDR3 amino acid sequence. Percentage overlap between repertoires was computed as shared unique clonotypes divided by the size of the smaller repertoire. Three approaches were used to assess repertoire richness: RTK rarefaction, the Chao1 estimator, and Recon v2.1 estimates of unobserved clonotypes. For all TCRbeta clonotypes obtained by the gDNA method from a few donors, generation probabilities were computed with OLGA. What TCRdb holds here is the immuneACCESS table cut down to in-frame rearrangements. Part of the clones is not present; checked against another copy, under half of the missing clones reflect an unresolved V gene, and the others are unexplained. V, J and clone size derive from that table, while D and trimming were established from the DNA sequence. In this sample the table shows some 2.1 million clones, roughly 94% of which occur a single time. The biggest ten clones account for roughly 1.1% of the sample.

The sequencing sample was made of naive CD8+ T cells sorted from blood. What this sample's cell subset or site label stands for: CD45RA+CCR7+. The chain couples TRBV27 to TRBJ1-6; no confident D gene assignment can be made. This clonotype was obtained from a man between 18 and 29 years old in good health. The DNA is TGTGCCAGCAGTTCGAGGGCCTCGCACCATTCACCCCTCCACTTT. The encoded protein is CASSSRASHHSPLHF.